The sequence of this T cell receptor (beta chain) was determined in a study of low-dose radiotherapy and immunotherapy resistance in tumors. The CDR3 has 18 amino acids. V shed 4 bases and J shed 0 bases, with 22 bases lying between them. Alpha and beta chains were covered, as first-strand cDNA relied on TRAV- and TRBV-specific primers. The authors amplified TCRs for 20 PCR cycles with a constant-region primer and a V-primer adapter. TCRdb re-derived calls from the reads in MiXCR, one entry per CDR3 protein. Of approximately 45,000 distinct CDR3 sequences listed, less than 30% are singletons. Time point here: after trial treatment. The treatment: LDRT plus nivolumab, ipilimumab, low-dose cyclophosphamide and aspirin (RACIN trial). This clonotype was observed many times.

The sequences come from PBMCs, collected after low-dose radiotherapy plus immunotherapy. This TCR was sampled from a male donor with prostate cancer. The chain has TRBV12-3 or TRBV12-4 and TRBJ2-7; either TRBD1 or TRBD2 may supply D (5 bases each). CDR3 residues: CASSSYGGMTASSYEQYF. As DNA, the CDR3 is TGTGCCAGCAGTTCGTATGGGGGAATGACGGCCAGCTCCTACGAGCAGTACTTC.